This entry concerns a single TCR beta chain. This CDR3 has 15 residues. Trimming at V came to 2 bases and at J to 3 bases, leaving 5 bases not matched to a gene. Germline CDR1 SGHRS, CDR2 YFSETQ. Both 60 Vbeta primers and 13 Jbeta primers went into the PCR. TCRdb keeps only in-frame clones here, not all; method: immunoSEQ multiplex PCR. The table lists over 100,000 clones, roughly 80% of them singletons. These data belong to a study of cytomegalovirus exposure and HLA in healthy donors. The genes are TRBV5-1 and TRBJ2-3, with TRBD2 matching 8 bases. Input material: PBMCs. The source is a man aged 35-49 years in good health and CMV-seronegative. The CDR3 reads CASSFGAGATDTQYF. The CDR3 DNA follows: TGCGCCAGCAGCTTTGGAGCGGGGGCGACAGATACGCAGTATTTT.